These 27 T cell receptor beta chains came from one sample sequenced in a study of T cell repertoires in cytomegalovirus infection. No antigen has been assigned to these receptors. Each CDR3 protein gets one entry after TCRdb re-called the reads with MiXCR. In the table there are about 830,000 distinct CDR3 sequences, 32% of which are singletons. The material sequenced was cultured CD8+ T cells from PBMCs, taken from culture after CMV antigen stimulation. The receptors here all came from a human donor in good health (CMV status not recorded). Some clones in this sample may be carry-over from other donors' samples.

This clonotype occurred a few times. The chain employs TRBV7-6 and TRBJ1-1; the match to TRBD1 covers 7 bases. Germline V gene lookup returns CDR1 SGHVS and CDR2 FNYEAQ. With V trimmed by 5 bases and J by 5 bases, 20 bases remained unmatched. The CDR3 length is 18 residues. For the CDR3, the DNA is TGTGCCAGCAGCCCCCTGTTGGCAGGGGGATCGGCGATAACTGAAGCTTTCTTT. This codes for CASSPLLAGGSAITEAFF.

This chain uses TRBV20-1 with TRBJ2-1; 7 positions agree with TRBD1. The germline V gene has CDR1 DFQATT and CDR2 SNEGSKA (reference sequence). Losses at the gene ends were 5 bases for V and 6 bases for J; bases not matched to a gene: 7. The CDR3 is made up of 13 amino acids. The CDR3: CSALPTGVNEQFF. CDR3 in DNA: TGCAGTGCTTTACCCACAGGGGTCAATGAGCAGTTCTTC.

The J gene is TRBJ1-5, the V gene TRBV10-3; D is ambiguous. The CDR3 spans 14 residues. Per the germline V gene, CDR1 is ENHRY and CDR2 is SYGVKD. Trimming stripped 2 bases from V and 3 bases from J, with 8 bases between. The CDR3 DNA reads TGTGCCATCAGTGAGACCGGTATCAATCAGCCCCAGCATTTT. This translates into CAISETGINQPQHF.

This chain uses TRBV4-3 with TRBJ2-2, with D perhaps matching TRBD2 (6 bases). There are 16 residues in the CDR3. V lost 1 base to trimming and J lost 5 bases, with 14 bases between them. CDR1 and CDR2 from the germline V gene are LGHNA and YSLEER. DNA for the CDR3: TGCGCCAGCAGCCAAGTTCCGAGCGGAGGGACCGGGGAGCTGTTTTTT. Protein: CASSQVPSGGTGELFF.

This chain connects TRBV27 to TRBJ2-7; D call uncertain. Germline-derived CDR1 and CDR2 are MNHEY and SMNVEV (reference sequence). V dropped 3 bases and J dropped 6 bases, with 12 bases sitting between them. CDR3 size: 13 residues. The CDR3 loop reads CASSFQPFSEQYF. The CDR3 nucleotides are TGTGCCAGCAGTTTTCAGCCTTTTAGCGAGCAGTACTTC.

This clonotype was seen more than once but under ten times. V and J are TRBV4-1 and TRBJ2-3; no reliable D call. The V gene lost 7 bases and the J gene lost 6 bases, with 14 bases spanning the gap. This CDR3 region has 13 residues. Germline assignment: CDR1 MGHRA and CDR2 YSYEKL. The CDR3 here is CASTQEPRDTQYF. CDR3 coding DNA: TGCGCCAGCACCCAGGAGCCCCGGGATACGCAGTATTTT.

The chain links TRBV7-2 to TRBJ2-3, with no clear D. The CDR3 consists of 15 residues. Trimming took 7 bases from V and 0 from J, leaving 14 bases between them. The germline CDR1 and CDR2 sequences are SGHTA and FQGNSA. CDR3 DNA: TGTGCCAGCACCCTTGGCGGCTACAGCACAGATACGCAGTATTTT. Translated: CASTLGGYSTDTQYF.

This clonotype turned up a few times. The chain uses TRBV7-9 and TRBJ2-5; possibly TRBD1 or TRBD2 for D (5 bases each). This CDR3 comprises 17 residues. V lost 0 bases, J lost 5 bases, and 19 bases lay in between. Germline V gives CDR1 SEHNR, CDR2 FQNEAQ (reference sequence). CDR3 sequence: CASSLAVARDSRETQYF. The CDR3 DNA follows: TGTGCCAGCAGCTTAGCCGTAGCGCGTGACAGTAGGGAGACCCAGTACTTC.

The CDR3: CASSPEGADTGELFF. The CDR3 DNA is TGTGCCAGCAGCCCGGAGGGGGCGGACACCGGGGAGCTGTTTTTT. This rearrangement joins TRBV7-2 to TRBJ2-2, with D perhaps matching TRBD1 (7 bases). Trimming pared 5 bases from V and 3 bases from J, leaving 13 bases between. The CDR3 spans 15 residues. CDR1 and CDR2 (germline): SGHTA, FQGNSA. Together with reference TRBV7-2 and TRBJ2-2, the CDR3 gives the full variable domain: GAGVSQSPSNKVTEKGKDVELRCDPISGHTALYWYRQSLGQGLEFLIYFQGNSAPDKSGLPSDRFSAERTGGSVSTLTIQRTQQEDSAVYLCASSPEGADTGELFFGEGSRLTVL.

This clonotype was found a few times. This chain connects TRBV27 to TRBJ1-2; D gene uncertain. Per the germline V gene, CDR1 is MNHEY and CDR2 is SMNVEV (reference sequence). The CDR3 contains 14 residues. Between the trimmed V and J ends, which lost 8 bases and 6 bases, there was a span of 19 bases. In DNA, the CDR3 is TGTGCCAGCGGCCCACCGGGAGGGTTTCATGGCTACACCTTC. This gives the protein CASGPPGGFHGYTF.

The count of this clonotype is one. The gene calls are TRBV10-3 and TRBJ2-7, with 8 bases lining up with TRBD1. This CDR3 is built from 13 residues. The trim removed 8 bases at V and 5 bases at J, leaving 8 bases unmatched. Per germline, CDR1 ENHRY and CDR2 SYGVKD. The CDR3, as DNA: TGTGCCATCCCGGGGGCAGGGGGCGACGAGCAGTACTTC. Amino acid sequence: CAIPGAGGDEQYF.

There are a few counts of this clonotype. The chain recombines TRBV27 with TRBJ1-1; perhaps TRBD1 as D (6 bases). Germline V lookup: CDR1 MNHEY, CDR2 SMNVEV (reference sequence). Trimming left V 4 bases short and J 5 bases short, with 11 bases between. The CDR3 is 13 residues long. The CDR3 here is CASSSGGWTEAFF. The CDR3 DNA reads TGTGCCAGCAGTTCCGGGGGCTGGACTGAAGCTTTCTTT.

This chain joins TRBV27 and TRBJ1-5, with D possibly being TRBD1 (6 bases). The V gene lost 8 bases and the J gene lost 0 bases, with 20 bases spanning the gap. The CDR3 spans 17 residues. Looked up from germline, CDR1 is MNHEY and CDR2 is SMNVEV (reference sequence). CDR3: CASATWDTKDSNQPQHF. The CDR3 bases are TGTGCCAGCGCGACCTGGGACACTAAGGATAGCAATCAGCCCCAGCATTTT.

This clonotype was observed a few times. This rearrangement joins TRBV24-1 to TRBJ2-1; the match to TRBD2 covers 11 bases. Germline V gene sequence: CDR1 KGHDR, CDR2 SFDVKD. Trimming took 3 bases from V and 10 from J; bases not matched to a gene: 10. The CDR3 is 16 residues long. CDR3 coding DNA: TGTGCCACCAGTGATAGGACTAGCGGGTTTGATGGGGAGCAGTTCTTC. Protein: CATSDRTSGFDGEQFF.

V usage is TRBV12-2 and J usage is TRBJ2-3; the table names TRBD1, a call not compared with the DNA. TRBV12-2 is reported as a pseudogene. The CDR3 totals 15 residues. In DNA, the CDR3 is TGTGCCAACAGCTTGACCGGGGCGAGCACAGATACGCAGTATTTT. Translated: CANSLTGASTDTQYF.

The chain combines TRBV4-3 with TRBJ2-5, with 9 bases lining up with TRBD2. Looked up from germline, CDR1 is LGHNA and CDR2 is YSLEER. V lost 2 bases and J lost 4; bases outside the gene matches: 2. The CDR3 spans 14 residues. This CDR3 reads CASSQTLAGETQYF. The DNA of the CDR3 is TGCGCCAGCAGCCAAACACTAGCGGGAGAGACCCAGTACTTC.

V usage is TRBV7-3 and J usage is TRBJ2-3; 8 bases are shared with TRBD2. Germline-derived CDR1 and CDR2 are SGHTA and FQGTGA. The V segment lost 5 bases and the J segment 1 base; nucleotides outside the gene matches: 5. The CDR3 consists of 15 residues. CDR3 residues: CASSRGGYRTDTQYF. The CDR3 nucleotides are TGTGCCAGCAGCCGGGGGGGCTATCGCACAGATACGCAGTATTTT.

This chain uses TRBV28 with TRBJ1-6, with 9 positions matching TRBD1. The trim removed 10 bases at V and 7 bases at J, leaving 5 bases unmatched. The V gene's germline CDR1 is MDHEN and CDR2 SYDVKM. The CDR3 is made up of 13 amino acids. DNA of the CDR3: TGTGCCATAACGGGGACAGGGAATTCACCCCTCCACTTT. Protein: CAITGTGNSPLHF.

The chain is built from TRBV27 and TRBJ1-4; 11 bases fit TRBD1. Germline V gene sequence: CDR1 MNHEY, CDR2 SMNVEV (reference sequence). CDR3 size: 16 residues. V lost 5 bases, J lost 7 bases, and 9 bases stayed unmatched. CDR3 bases: TGTGCCAGCAGTACGGACAGGGGGCCCGCATCTGAAAAACTGTTTTTT. Residues: CASSTDRGPASEKLFF.

This clonotype was found once. The chain has TRBV5-6 and TRBJ1-1, with D uncertain. CDR1 and CDR2 (germline): SGHDT, YYEEEE. Trimming cost V 0 bases and J 6 bases, with 6 bases left between them. The CDR3 loop spans 12 amino acids. The CDR3 DNA reads TGTGCCAGCAGCTTGGTACAGTCTGAAGCTTTCTTT. Protein sequence: CASSLVQSEAFF. Using reference TRBV5-6 and TRBJ1-1 for the parts outside the CDR3, the full variable domain is DAGVTQSPTHLIKTRGQQVTLRCSPKSGHDTVSWYQQALGQGPQFIFQYYEEEERQRGNFPDRFSGHQFPNYSSELNVNALLLGDSALYLCASSLVQSEAFFGQGTRLTVV.

The chain recombines TRBV6-5 with TRBJ1-6; tentatively, D is TRBD1 (5 bases). The CDR3 loop spans 14 amino acids. Deletions cut 5 bases from V and 9 bases from J, with 14 bases between. Germline values: CDR1 MNHEY, CDR2 SVGAGI. The CDR3 sequence is CASSAQEFGSPLHF. The CDR3 bases are TGTGCCAGCAGTGCACAGGAGTTTGGTTCACCCCTCCACTTT.

The table lists this clonotype with a few counts. This chain connects TRBV6-6 to TRBJ2-5; 10 bases map to TRBD1. This CDR3 is built from 15 residues. The V gene's germline CDR1 is MNHNY and CDR2 SVGAGI (reference sequence). Trimming removed 7 bases from V and 1 base from J; junction bases left unmatched: 6. The CDR3 here is CASTSWTGGQETQYF. The CDR3 nucleotides read TGTGCCAGCACCTCGTGGACAGGGGGCCAAGAGACCCAGTACTTC.

This clonotype was recorded many times. The rearrangement links TRBV7-9 to TRBJ1-2; 9 nucleotides match TRBD1. The trim removed 8 bases at V and 6 bases at J, leaving 13 bases unmatched. The CDR3 covers 15 residues. Germline lookup yields CDR1 SEHNR and CDR2 FQNEAQ (reference sequence). The CDR3 DNA reads TGTGCCAGCGGGGACAGGGCTTCGATAACGGATGGCTACACCTTC. Protein: CASGDRASITDGYTF. The entire variable domain, with the rest obtained from reference TRBV7-9 and TRBJ1-2, is as follows: DTGVSQNPRHKITKRGQNVTFRCDPISEHNRLYWYRQTLGQGPEFLTYFQNEAQLEKSRLLSDRFSAERPKGSFSTLEIQRTEQGDSAMYLCASGDRASITDGYTFGSGTRLTVV.

The chain employs TRBV20-1 and TRBJ1-2, with 8 positions matching TRBD1. CDR1 is DFQATT and CDR2 is SNEGSKA in the germline V gene (reference sequence). This CDR3 has 14 residues. Trimming cost V 6 bases and J 3 bases; bases outside gene matches: 9. The CDR3: CSAPLTGVDYGYTF. The CDR3, as DNA: TGCAGTGCCCCTTTGACAGGGGTGGACTATGGCTACACCTTC.

The gene calls are TRBV20-1 and TRBJ1-1; unclear D gene. This CDR3 has 12 residues. V lost 4 bases and J lost 3, with 9 bases in between. The germline V gene encodes CDR1 DFQATT and CDR2 SNEGSKA (reference sequence). The CDR3: CSATEGHTEAFF. The CDR3 coding sequence is TGCAGTGCTACGGAGGGCCACACTGAAGCTTTCTTT.

The chain recombines TRBV12-3 or TRBV12-4 with TRBJ1-6; D call uncertain. The CDR3 is made up of 15 amino acids. Trimming left V 5 bases short and J 8 bases short, with 16 bases between. DNA for the CDR3: TGTGCCAGCAGTCCTGGAGGGTTTGGTGATTCACCCCTCCACTTT. This sequence encodes CASSPGGFGDSPLHF.

As for this clonotype: A much larger clone is a single base away; this may be a read error. The rearrangement uses TRBV7-6 and TRBJ2-5; D is unclear. The germline gives CDR1 SGHVS, CDR2 FNYEAQ. The CDR3 spans 15 residues. V gave up 5 bases and J gave up 1 base, with 14 bases separating them. The CDR3 nucleotides read TGTGCCAGCAGCCCTAGGGTGGGAATCCAAGAGACCCAGTACTTC. It yields the protein CASSPRVGIQETQYF.